This passage covers 13 T cell receptor beta chains from one sample sequenced in a study of identical twins. TCRdb used MiXCR to reprocess the 5' RACE reads, holding one entry per CDR3 protein. Among 400,000 to 550,000 distinct CDR3 sequences listed, around 24% were seen once. The same data also went into a second study, on T cells expressing NK-cell markers.

Sequencing used CD4+ T cells sorted from blood. The source of these receptors is a woman between 18 and 29 years old in good health.

J is TRBJ1-1 and V is TRBV12-3 or TRBV12-4; D unclear. V dropped 5 bases and J dropped 8 bases, with 9 bases sitting between them. There are 11 residues in the CDR3. The CDR3 region has the DNA TGTGCCAGCAGTGGGTTGGCGGAAGCTTTCTTT. This gives the protein CASSGLAEAFF.

The chain links TRBV20-1 to TRBJ1-6; no clear D. The CDR3 consists of 14 residues. Germline CDR1 and CDR2: DFQATT and SNEGSKA (reference sequence). The V end was cut by 5 bases, the J end by 8 bases, with 16 bases between. The CDR3 reads CSAVPDRWDSPLHF. The CDR3, as DNA: TGCAGTGCTGTTCCGGACCGGTGGGATTCACCCCTCCACTTT.

This clonotype was found a few times. V gene TRBV5-6 combines with J gene TRBJ2-1, with a weak D call TRBD1 (5 bases). The CDR3 consists of 12 residues. V lost 7 bases, J lost 9 bases, and 14 bases lay in between. Looked up from germline, CDR1 is SGHDT and CDR2 is YYEEEE. This chain's CDR3 is CASGKGPLEQFF. The CDR3, as DNA: TGTGCCAGCGGAAAGGGGCCTCTTGAGCAGTTCTTC.

This clonotype was observed many times. The rearrangement uses TRBV20-1 and TRBJ2-1; TRBD1 matches 10 bases. Germline CDR1 DFQATT, CDR2 SNEGSKA (reference sequence). Trimming at V came to 4 bases and at J to 9 bases, leaving 9 bases not matched to a gene. The CDR3 contains 14 residues. CDR3 DNA: TGCAGTGCTATCCCGGGACAGGGGCAAGGTGAGCAGTTCTTC. This encodes CSAIPGQGQGEQFF.

The gene calls are TRBV7-3 and TRBJ2-5; 10 bases map to TRBD2. CDR3 length: 16 amino acids. With 5 bases clipped from V and 4 bases from J, the junction kept 10 bases outside the gene matches. Germline V gives CDR1 SGHTA, CDR2 FQGTGA. CDR3 region: CASSLVIAGGGETQYF. CDR3 in DNA: TGTGCCAGCAGCCTAGTCATAGCGGGGGGCGGAGAGACCCAGTACTTC.

This clonotype was counted many times. The gene calls are TRBV10-3 and TRBJ2-6, with D possibly matching TRBD2 (7 bases). Germline-derived CDR1 and CDR2 are ENHRY and SYGVKD. There are 17 residues in the CDR3. V lost 11 bases and J lost 0, with 20 bases in between. CDR3 sequence: CAQSGGPKDSGANVLTF. The CDR3 DNA is TGTGCCCAGTCCGGGGGGCCGAAAGACTCTGGGGCCAACGTCCTGACTTTC.

The chain combines TRBV3-1 with TRBJ2-5; 11 positions match TRBD2. The J segment lost 7 bases and the V segment lost 1 base, leaving 8 bases of the junction unmatched. This CDR3 is 16 amino acids long. Looked up from germline, CDR1 is LGHDT and CDR2 is YNNKEL (reference sequence). In DNA, the CDR3 is TGTGCCAGCAGCCAAGTGCTAGCGGGGGGCCCCCGGACCCAGTACTTC. Translation gives CASSQVLAGGPRTQYF.

The CDR3 nucleotides are TGCAGTGCTAGAGGGGGGGGCGATACGCAGTATTTT. As protein: CSARGGGDTQYF. The chain couples TRBV20-1 to TRBJ2-3, with D perhaps matching TRBD2 (7 bases). The CDR3 spans 12 residues. The V end lost 1 base, the J end lost 6 bases, and 8 bases lay between the germline ends. From germline, CDR1 is DFQATT and CDR2 SNEGSKA (reference sequence).

There are a few counts of this clonotype. The CDR3 region has the DNA TGCAGTGCTAGAGGAACTAGCGGGAGGGACAATGAGCAGTTCTTC. As protein: CSARGTSGRDNEQFF. The rearrangement uses TRBV20-1 and TRBJ2-1; 13 bases match TRBD2. Germline lookup yields CDR1 DFQATT and CDR2 SNEGSKA (reference sequence). The trim removed 1 base at V and 5 bases at J, leaving 2 bases unmatched. The CDR3 is 15 amino acids.

V is TRBV9 and J is TRBJ2-1; D unresolved. The CDR3 loop spans 13 amino acids. CDR1 and CDR2 from the germline V gene are SGDLS and YYNGEE. V gave up 5 bases and J gave up 4 bases, with 10 bases separating them. The CDR3 nucleotides read TGTGCCAGCAGGGGTCCCGGTTACAATGAGCAGTTCTTC. The encoded protein is CASRGPGYNEQFF.

J is TRBJ1-5 and V is TRBV5-1, with a possible D match to TRBD1 (5 bases). The CDR3 covers 13 residues. Trimming pared 4 bases from V and 4 bases from J, leaving 9 bases between. Germline values: CDR1 SGHRS, CDR2 YFSETQ. The CDR3 here is CASSRDPNQPQHF. The CDR3, as DNA: TGCGCCAGCAGCCGGGACCCAAATCAGCCCCAGCATTTT.

This clonotype was found a few times. The chain joins TRBV20-1 to TRBJ2-7; D is possibly TRBD1 (5 bases). V was trimmed by 3 bases and J by 5 bases, leaving 17 bases between them. Germline V gives CDR1 DFQATT, CDR2 SNEGSKA (reference sequence). The CDR3 sequence is 14 residues long. CDR3 protein: CSASPGRAADEQYF. Here the CDR3 DNA reads TGCAGTGCTAGTCCCGGCAGGGCGGCAGACGAGCAGTACTTC.

J is TRBJ2-1 and V is TRBV19; D is possibly TRBD2 (5 bases). Germline loops: CDR1 LNHDA, CDR2 SQIVND (reference sequence). The CDR3 totals 14 residues. Trimming stripped 8 bases from V and 0 bases from J, with 11 bases between. The CDR3 DNA is TGTGCCAGTTGGACTCGACACTCCTACAATGAGCAGTTCTTC. The encoded protein is CASWTRHSYNEQFF.